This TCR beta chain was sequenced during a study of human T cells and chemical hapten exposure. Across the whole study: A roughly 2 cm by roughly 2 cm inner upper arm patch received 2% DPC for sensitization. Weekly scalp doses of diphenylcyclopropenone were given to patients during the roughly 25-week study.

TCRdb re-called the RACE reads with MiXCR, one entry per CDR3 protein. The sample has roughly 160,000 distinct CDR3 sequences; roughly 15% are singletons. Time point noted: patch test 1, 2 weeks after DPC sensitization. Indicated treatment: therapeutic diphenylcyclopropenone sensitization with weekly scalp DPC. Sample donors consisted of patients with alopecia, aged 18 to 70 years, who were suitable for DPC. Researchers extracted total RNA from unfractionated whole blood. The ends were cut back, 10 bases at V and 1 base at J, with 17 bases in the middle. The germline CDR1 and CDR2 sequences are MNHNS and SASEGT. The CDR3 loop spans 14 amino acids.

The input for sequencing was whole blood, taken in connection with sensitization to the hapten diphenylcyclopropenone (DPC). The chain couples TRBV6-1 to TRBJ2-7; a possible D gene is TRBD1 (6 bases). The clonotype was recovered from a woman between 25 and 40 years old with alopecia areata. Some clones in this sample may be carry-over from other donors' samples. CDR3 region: CAIQDGTISYEQYF. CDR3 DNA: TGTGCCATCCAGGACGGGACAATTTCCTACGAGCAGTACTTC.